The clone carrying this T cell receptor beta chain came up a few times. It was with a sample-barcoded 5' primer and a J-beta primer mix that a second PCR of about 6 to 12 cycles was run. A 12-random-nucleotide template-switch adaptor tagged each cDNA molecule. TCRdb recomputed calls from the 5' RACE reads with MiXCR, one row per CDR3 protein. The data show hundreds of thousands of distinct CDR3 sequences, with roughly 48% seen just once and around 25% held by the top ten. This sample is part of a study of blood T cells in healthy people across ages. CDR3 length: 16 residues. Germline CDR1 KGHDR, CDR2 SFDVKD. Trimming removed 4 bases from V and 8 bases from J; junction bases left unmatched: 11. Aged roughly 6 to 95, donors were systemically healthy Caucasians from Russia.

The V call is TRBV24-1, the J call TRBJ2-1, with 9 bases identical to TRBD2. The receptor was isolated from a man older than 75 in good health. The sample comprised blood. CDR3 coding DNA: TGTGCCACCAGTGACCCAAGCGGGAGGAGGCTCGATGAGCAGTTCTTC. Translating gives CATSDPSGRRLDEQFF.